A selection of T cell receptor beta chains follows, all from one sample in a study of naive and memory T cell subsets. Each CDR3 protein is one row after TCRdb ran MiXCR on the UMI-ligation and nested PCR reads. This sample has around 30,000 distinct CDR3 sequences; approximately 11% occur once, and the top ten carry roughly 15%. The sample consisted of effector memory CD4+ T cells from blood. These receptors originate from a human donor in good health. Each CDR3 is given with its conserved first and last residue.

>TRBJ1-3|TRBV7-2
CASSIGGVGNTIYF
>TRBJ2-1|TRBV29-1
CSVSGTSGPLWNEQFF
>TRBJ1-5|TRBV7-2
CASSLDRDQPQHF
>TRBJ1-2|TRBV5-1
CASSSRGGSYGYTF
>TRBJ2-7|TRBV2
CASGGTGNSYEQYF
>TRBJ2-6|TRBV7-9
CASSEKGRLSGANVLTF
>TRBJ2-7|TRBV7-2
CASSLGFFPYEQYF
>TRBJ1-6|TRBV7-3
CASTRIRGVESPLHF
>TRBJ2-2|TRBV11-3
CASSLEGTDDTGELFF
>TRBJ1-4|TRBV27
CASSFSLPRRTNEKLFF
>TRBJ2-7|TRBV20-1
CSAEKDGAYEQYF
>TRBJ2-3|TRBV29-1
CSVPKGGSDTQYF
>TRBJ1-1|TRBV7-2
CASSQRPGQLDTEAFF
>TRBJ1-6|TRBV6-2/TRBV6-3
CASSPIPGQAGNSPLHF
>TRBJ2-3|TRBV11-3
CASSVGTGRGTDTQYF
>TRBJ1-5|TRBV2
CASSALGTDNQPQHF
>TRBJ1-2|TRBV6-2/TRBV6-3
CASKRQVYGYTF
>TRBJ2-1|TRBV20-1
CSVSGGYNEQFF
>TRBJ2-1|TRBV5-1
CASSLAGVVNEQFF
>TRBJ2-1|TRBV20-1
CSANGLAGGIYNEQFF
>TRBJ2-3|TRBV29-1
CSGEGESTDTQYF
>TRBJ1-4|TRBV5-6
CASSVRDWQNEKLFF
>TRBJ2-3|TRBV13
CASSTVIPDTQYF
>TRBJ1-5|TRBV6-2/TRBV6-3
CASGGPNQPQHF
>TRBJ1-6|TRBV7-2
CASSLGLITGSDSPLHF
>TRBJ2-7|TRBV12-3/TRBV12-4
CASSLLMGGTYEQYF
>TRBJ2-1|TRBV7-2
CASSSQGGVVMNEQFF
>TRBJ2-2|TRBV5-1
CASSSGDRETGELFF
>TRBJ2-3|TRBV7-2
CASSIGPTSGGAQDTQYF
>TRBJ2-3|TRBV12-3/TRBV12-4
CASSLAWPTDTQYF
>TRBJ2-5|TRBV12-3/TRBV12-4
CASGTRQKETQYF
>TRBJ2-3|TRBV29-1
CSSRGTDTQYF
>TRBJ2-3|TRBV7-9
CASSRLGTNTDTQYF
>TRBJ1-1|TRBV12-3/TRBV12-4
CASSPSDRVRGAFF
>TRBJ2-5|TRBV4-1
CASSKKGETQYF
>TRBJ2-3|TRBV7-9
CASSLDRAPDTQYF
>TRBJ1-2|TRBV11-2
CASSLDSTELNGYTF
>TRBJ2-7|TRBV11-2
CASSLAPGQASYEQYF
>TRBJ1-5|TRBV28
CASSLVEGMQPQHF
>TRBJ2-3|TRBV18
CASSPGLYYTDTQYF
>TRBJ2-1|TRBV20-1
CSAAASGRSYNEQFF
>TRBJ2-3|TRBV19
CASSMVDRTTDTQYF
>TRBJ2-3|TRBV28
CASSGPRLVPDTQYF
>TRBJ1-6|TRBV10-3
CAIGNSYNSPLHF
>TRBJ1-4|TRBV29-1
CSVAEGALNEKLFF
>TRBJ1-1|TRBV7-6
CASSHNRDTEAFF
>TRBJ2-6|TRBV19
CASSIDGLGAGANVLTF
>TRBJ2-3|TRBV7-2
CASSPAGDTQYF
>TRBJ1-5|TRBV19
CASSLGQGGTQPQHF
>TRBJ1-5|TRBV6-5
CASRGAYNQPQHF
>TRBJ1-2|TRBV29-1
CSVERDPYGYTF
>TRBJ2-1|TRBV6-2/TRBV6-3
CASSLAVGNSVF
>TRBJ2-5|TRBV9
CASSVNSDPSFETQYF